These T cell receptor beta chains were read from a single sample in a study of T cells expressing NK-cell markers. One entry per CDR3 protein, without DNA, is what TCRdb gives after re-calling the 5' RACE reads. This sample's table has 500,000 to 700,000 distinct CDR3 sequences. The sequenced sample consisted of blood T cells: a sorted CD56 or NKG2C T cell subset, CD4+ or CD8+ T cells, or bulk PBMC T cells (not recorded which). The source of these receptors is a man aged 18 to 30 in good health. The CDR3 runs from the conserved cysteine through the conserved F or W.

j_call | v_call | cdr3_aa
TRBJ2-1 | TRBV11-2 | CASSLERQSSYNEQFF
TRBJ2-1 | TRBV7-9 | CASSSQLDRVNNEQFF
TRBJ2-1 | TRBV9 | CASSVVPGPNNEQFF
TRBJ2-1 | TRBV20-1 | CSARESAIVQFF
TRBJ2-5 | TRBV11-1 | CASSSTGTSGRYQETQYF
TRBJ2-3 | TRBV11-3 | CASSRDGLDTQYF
TRBJ2-2 | TRBV11-2 | CASSPRTLGRSGTGELFF
TRBJ1-2 | TRBV25-1 | CASSAPGGGYGYTF
TRBJ2-5 | TRBV20-1 | CSASVGGGVEETQYF
TRBJ2-7 | TRBV18 | CASSPTIGLAFHEQYF
TRBJ2-5 | TRBV28 | CASTWGRGRETQYF
TRBJ2-1 | TRBV12-3/TRBV12-4 | CASSSTANPPGNEQFF
TRBJ2-4 | TRBV7-9 | CASSPQLGIQYF
TRBJ1-4 | TRBV20-1 | CSAPVRGRNEKLFF
TRBJ2-1 | TRBV12-3/TRBV12-4 | CASSFASQGREQFF